The 19 T cell receptor beta chains below come from one sample, sequenced in a study of CD8+CD57+ T cells in acquired aplastic anemia (dated by TCRdb to about 2018). Sequencing was carried out with an Illumina HiSeq 2000. Genomic DNA was used as template for profiling of TCR beta VDJ combinations and CDR3 sequences. The public reads were reprocessed in TCRdb via fastp at Q25 and MiXCR, keeping in-frame beta chains. Rows matching on CDR3 protein sequence are summarized as one entry with the most common DNA and genes. The sample contains roughly 160,000 distinct CDR3 sequences, around 60% of them found a single time. The ten largest clones represent 45% of the sample. The sequencing input was sorted CD4+, CD8+, or CD8+CD57+ T cells (not recorded which) from PBMCs. The receptors stem from a human donor in good health.

This rearrangement joins TRBV15 to TRBJ2-1; D gene ambiguous. The CDR3 extends over 14 amino acids. The V gene's germline CDR1 is LNHNV and CDR2 YYDKDF (reference sequence). V shed 5 bases and J shed 9 bases, with 17 bases lying between them. The CDR3, as DNA: TGTGCCACCAGCTTGGATGTGACCCTTCCTGAGCAGTTCTTC. It codes for CATSLDVTLPEQFF.

The sample holds a few counts of this clonotype. The rearrangement joins TRBV20-1 to TRBJ1-5, with 8 bases lining up with TRBD1. The CDR3 spans 14 residues. Germline V gene lookup returns CDR1 DFQATT and CDR2 SNEGSKA (reference sequence). V trimming: 6 bases; J trimming: 3 bases; junction bases outside the gene matches: 7. CDR3 nucleotides: TGCAGTGCCCCGACAGGGGCGGACAATCAGCCCCAGCATTTT. Amino acid sequence: CSAPTGADNQPQHF.

The J gene is TRBJ1-1, the V gene TRBV19, with 7 bases lining up with TRBD1. The CDR3 has 16 amino acids. In germline, CDR1 is LNHDA, CDR2 SQIVND (reference sequence). J was trimmed by 7 bases and V by 9 bases; bases with no gene match: 20. The CDR3 nucleotides are TGTGCCAGCCGACCTCGGACAGGATGGGCTAACGGTGAAGCTTTCTTT. Protein product: CASRPRTGWANGEAFF.

V is TRBV7-3 and J is TRBJ1-1; no clear D. This CDR3 has 13 amino acids. CDR1 is SGHTA and CDR2 is FQGTGA in the germline V gene. Trimming left V 3 bases short and J 5 bases short, with 10 bases between. The CDR3 bases are TGTGCCAGCAGCTTCGCTGAAATAACTGAAGCTTTCTTT. Its protein is CASSFAEITEAFF.

This clonotype was seen a single time. The J gene is TRBJ2-1, the V gene TRBV19; D remains ambiguous. With 9 bases removed from V and 7 bases from J, the gap between germline ends came to 25 bases. This CDR3 is 16 amino acids long. Germline CDR1 is LNHDA and CDR2 is SQIVND (reference sequence). CDR3 sequence reads: CASSPPMGSKRNEQFF. CDR3 DNA sequence: TGTGCCAGCAGCCCCCCTATGGGATCAAAGAGGAATGAGCAGTTCTTC.

The genes are TRBV28 and TRBJ2-1, with D perhaps TRBD2 (7 bases). Between the trimmed V and J ends, which lost 7 bases and 7 bases, there was a span of 14 bases. Germline V lookup: CDR1 MDHEN, CDR2 SYDVKM. This CDR3 is built from 13 residues. CDR3 residues: CASMLGGLNEQFF. DNA for the CDR3: TGTGCCAGCATGCTGGGGGGGCTTAATGAGCAGTTCTTC.

The chain combines TRBV15 with TRBJ2-7, with 7 bases identical to TRBD1. Germline-derived CDR1 and CDR2 are LNHNV and YYDKDF (reference sequence). The CDR3 is 17 residues long. V lost 3 bases, J lost 5 bases, and 16 bases stayed unmatched. The CDR3 DNA sequence: TGTGCCACCAGCAGTCGGTTTGGGGATAGGGGGCGCGACGAGCAGTACTTC. This sequence encodes CATSSRFGDRGRDEQYF.

The chain recombines TRBV7-2 with TRBJ2-3; perhaps TRBD2 as D (6 bases). Trimming took off 5 bases at V and 6 bases at J, with 15 bases between the two ends. There are 14 residues in the CDR3. Germline V gene data show CDR1 as SGHTA and CDR2 as FQGNSA. This CDR3 reads CASSPSLGGDTQYF. CDR3 in DNA: TGTGCCAGCAGCCCTAGCCTTGGGGGGGATACGCAGTATTTT. Based on the CDR3 plus reference TRBV7-2 and TRBJ2-3, the full variable domain is GAGVSQSPSNKVTEKGKDVELRCDPISGHTALYWYRQSLGQGLEFLIYFQGNSAPDKSGLPSDRFSAERTGGSVSTLTIQRTQQEDSAVYLCASSPSLGGDTQYFGPGTRLTVL.

Only a few counts were recorded for this clonotype. This chain links TRBV25-1 with TRBJ2-7; TRBD1 aligns across 11 bases. This CDR3 contains 16 residues. The ends lost 7 bases at V and 7 bases at J; junction bases unmatched: 15. The germline V gene encodes CDR1 MGHDK and CDR2 SYGVNS. This chain's CDR3 is CASIRGEGQGVGEQYF. CDR3 bases: TGTGCCAGCATTCGAGGGGAGGGACAGGGGGTGGGAGAGCAGTACTTC.

CDR3 in amino acids: CSATSVLTEAFF. The CDR3 DNA sequence: TGCAGTGCCACCTCTGTGCTGACTGAAGCTTTCTTT. The rearrangement links TRBV20-1 to TRBJ1-1; no clear D. V lost 6 bases, J lost 5 bases, and 13 bases lay in between. The CDR3 has 12 residues. Germline CDR1 is DFQATT and CDR2 is SNEGSKA (reference sequence).

The chain employs TRBV29-1 and TRBJ1-2; weak D call: TRBD1 (5 bases). The CDR3 runs 11 residues. Per the germline V gene, CDR1 is SQVTM and CDR2 is ANQGSEA. V was shortened by 7 bases and J by 8 bases, with 14 bases between the two germline ends. CDR3 in amino acids: CSGLTALGYTF. DNA of the CDR3: TGCAGCGGCCTGACAGCGCTCGGCTACACCTTC.

This clonotype was recorded once. The CDR3 loop is CATRPSGDSGESGEQYF. CDR3 nucleotides: TGTGCCACCAGACCTAGCGGAGACTCAGGGGAGAGCGGCGAGCAGTACTTC. The chain combines TRBV15 with TRBJ2-7, with D maybe TRBD2 (7 bases). This CDR3 is built from 17 residues. V lost 6 bases and J lost 6, with 27 bases in between. Germline CDR1 LNHNV, CDR2 YYDKDF (reference sequence).

The CDR3 DNA reads as TGCAGTGCTAGAGCCCGGACTAGCGGCTACGAGCAGTACTTC. Residues: CSARARTSGYEQYF. The rearrangement uses TRBV20-1 and TRBJ2-7; 10 bases are a match to TRBD2. Germline CDR1 and CDR2: DFQATT and SNEGSKA (reference sequence). The ends lost 1 base at V and 3 bases at J; junction bases unmatched: 3. This CDR3 is 14 amino acids long.

This clonotype was observed at least ten times. The chain employs TRBV5-1 and TRBJ2-7; D could derive from TRBD1 or TRBD2 (5 bases each). The length of the CDR3 is 14 residues. Germline CDR1 and CDR2: SGHRS and YFSETQ. V lost 0 bases to trimming and J lost 3 bases, with 10 bases between them. Written as DNA, the CDR3 is TGCGCCAGCAGCTTGGGATCAGGGAGCTACGAGCAGTACTTC. Translation: CASSLGSGSYEQYF.

This clonotype was found many times. The chain couples TRBV20-1 to TRBJ1-2; D is perhaps TRBD1 (5 bases). CDR1 and CDR2 from the germline V gene are DFQATT and SNEGSKA (reference sequence). Trimming pared 0 bases from V and 3 bases from J, leaving 8 bases between. The CDR3 runs to 13 residues. CDR3 sequence reads: CSARDREDYGYTF. The CDR3 DNA sequence: TGCAGTGCTAGAGACAGGGAAGACTATGGCTACACCTTC.

This clonotype was observed many times. The V call is TRBV29-1, the J call TRBJ1-1; no firm D call. The CDR3 loop spans 13 amino acids. The germline CDR1 and CDR2 sequences are SQVTM and ANQGSEA. V was shortened by 6 bases and J by 0 bases, with 11 bases between the two germline ends. The CDR3 DNA follows: TGCAGCGTGCCCATCGAGATGAACACTGAAGCTTTCTTT. Its protein product is CSVPIEMNTEAFF. Variable domain in full (rest from reference TRBV29-1 and TRBJ1-1): SAVISQKPSRDICQRGTSLTIQCQVDSQVTMMFWYRQQPGQSLTLIATANQGSEATYESGFVIDKFPISRPNLTFSTLTVSNMSPEDSSIYLCSVPIEMNTEAFFGQGTRLTVV.

As for this clonotype: At one end the junction does not follow the germline gene, possibly because of a read error. The chain carries TRBV3-1 and TRBJ2-3; TRBD2 matches at 9 bases. Germline CDR1 and CDR2: LGHDT and YNNKEL (reference sequence). The CDR3 is made up of 17 amino acids. The CDR3 DNA reads as TGTGCCAGCAGCCAAGAACGGATTAGCGGGAGCACAGATACGCGGTATTTT. The encoded protein is CASSQERISGSTDTRYF.

The chain couples TRBV19 to TRBJ2-7; D is perhaps TRBD2 (6 bases). The length of the CDR3 is 15 residues. Trimming took off 5 bases at V and 4 bases at J, with 18 bases between the two ends. Germline-derived CDR1 and CDR2 are LNHDA and SQIVND (reference sequence). CDR3 nucleotides: TGTGCCAGTAGTTACCGGAGGGAGACGAAGTACGAGCAGTACTTC. Its translation is CASSYRRETKYEQYF.

V and J are TRBV7-9 and TRBJ2-7; a possible D gene is TRBD1 (6 bases). V lost 4 bases to trimming and J lost 2 bases, with 9 bases between them. This CDR3 is built from 13 residues. From germline, CDR1 is SEHNR and CDR2 FQNEAQ (reference sequence). Here the CDR3 DNA reads TGTGCCAGCAGCTCCCAGGGGCCCTACGAGCAGTACTTC. It is translated as CASSSQGPYEQYF.